This section outlines one TCR beta chain sequence together with its context. The target antigen is unknown. These data originate in a study of cytomegalovirus exposure and HLA in healthy donors. Study in general: It was reported in a later analysis that the 100 to 150 validation repertoires used the same platform as the roughly 700 first-cohort repertoires.

Germline V gene sequence: CDR1 MDHEN, CDR2 SYDVKM. Trimming cost V 7 bases and J 15 bases; bases outside gene matches: 7. This CDR3 spans 13 amino acids. Sequencing used immunoSEQ multiplex PCR; TCRdb keeps in-frame clones, though not all of them. The sample has more than 110,000 clones, approximately 87% seen once. Study-wide points: The investigators catalogued 150 to 200 TCR beta chains as cytomegalovirus-associated.

The TCR sequence derives from a man aged 18 to 29 in good health and CMV-seronegative. Material for sequencing was PBMCs. This chain connects TRBV28 to TRBJ2-1; 15 bases agree with TRBD2. CDR3 coding DNA: TGTGCCAGCACCGGACTAGCGGGAGGGTCCGTGTTCTTC. It yields the protein CASTGLAGGSVFF.